A selection of T cell receptor beta chains follows, all from one sample in a study of CD8+CD57+ T cells in acquired aplastic anemia. TCRdb used MiXCR to reprocess the reads, holding one entry per CDR3 protein. The repertoire includes around 150,000 distinct CDR3 sequences, roughly 48% of them detected once, and about 31% sits in the top ten. Sequenced material: sorted CD4+, CD8+, or CD8+CD57+ T cells (not recorded which) from PBMCs. Receptors were obtained from a human donor with aplastic anemia. The CDR3 runs from the conserved cysteine through the conserved F or W.

j_gene: TRBJ1-1
v_gene: TRBV27
CDR3aa: CASSLSSRTEAFF

j_gene: TRBJ2-7
v_gene: TRBV5-1
CDR3aa: CASTTGTGSYEQYF

j_gene: TRBJ2-5
v_gene: TRBV2
CDR3aa: CASSFGQETQYF

j_gene: TRBJ2-5
v_gene: TRBV11-1
CDR3aa: CASSLNLVQGLGETQYF

j_gene: TRBJ2-7
v_gene: TRBV19
CDR3aa: CASSVLAIHGTYEQYF

j_gene: TRBJ1-2
v_gene: TRBV7-9
CDR3aa: CASSYGDRVGYGYTF

j_gene: TRBJ2-5
v_gene: TRBV10-3
CDR3aa: CASSPGQNQETQYF

j_gene: TRBJ2-6
v_gene: TRBV19
CDR3aa: CASSTTAISGANVLTF

j_gene: TRBJ1-5
v_gene: TRBV24-1
CDR3aa: CATSAQSHNQPQHF

j_gene: TRBJ2-7
v_gene: TRBV4-3
CDR3aa: CASSQGSTSSRYEQYF

j_gene: TRBJ2-5
v_gene: TRBV7-2
CDR3aa: CASSLALGGRRETQYF

j_gene: TRBJ2-7
v_gene: TRBV20-1
CDR3aa: CSAADSRLSLYEQYF

j_gene: TRBJ1-1
v_gene: TRBV7-2
CDR3aa: CASSPWGTAVTEAFF

j_gene: TRBJ2-3
v_gene: TRBV27
CDR3aa: CASSDSGGSTDTQYF

j_gene: TRBJ1-2
v_gene: TRBV7-9
CDR3aa: CASSLRQYYGYTF

j_gene: TRBJ2-3
v_gene: TRBV10-3
CDR3aa: CAISDFGGDTDTQYF